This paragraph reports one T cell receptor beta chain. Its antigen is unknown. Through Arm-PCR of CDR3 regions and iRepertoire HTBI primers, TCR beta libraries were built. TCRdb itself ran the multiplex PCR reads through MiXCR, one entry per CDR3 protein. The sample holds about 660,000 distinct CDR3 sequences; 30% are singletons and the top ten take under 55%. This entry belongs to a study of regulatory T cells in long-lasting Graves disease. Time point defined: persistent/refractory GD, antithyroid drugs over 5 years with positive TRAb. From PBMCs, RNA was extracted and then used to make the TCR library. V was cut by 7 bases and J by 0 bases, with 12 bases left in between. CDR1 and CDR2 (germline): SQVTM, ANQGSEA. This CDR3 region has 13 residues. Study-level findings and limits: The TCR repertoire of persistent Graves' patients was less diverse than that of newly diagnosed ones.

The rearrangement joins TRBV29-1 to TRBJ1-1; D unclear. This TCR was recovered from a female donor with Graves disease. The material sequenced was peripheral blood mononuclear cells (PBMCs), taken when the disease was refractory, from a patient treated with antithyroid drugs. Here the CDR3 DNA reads TGCAGCGGTTGGAGGGTTGTGAACACTGAAGCTTTCTTT. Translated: CSGWRVVNTEAFF. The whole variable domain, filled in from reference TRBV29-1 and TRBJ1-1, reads SAVISQKPSRDICQRGTSLTIQCQVDSQVTMMFWYRQQPGQSLTLIATANQGSEATYESGFVIDKFPISRPNLTFSTLTVSNMSPEDSSIYLCSGWRVVNTEAFFGQGTRLTVV.